This T cell receptor (beta chain) appears in the sequencing data of a study of T cell responses to AZD1222 COVID-19 vaccine. J gave up 3 bases and V 5 bases, and 9 bases lay outside the gene matches. Per germline, CDR1 LNHDA and CDR2 SQIVND (reference sequence). CDR3 length: 16 residues. Profiling relied on immunoSEQ multiplex PCR, and the TCRdb table lists in-frame clones only, not all of them. The sample lists some 79,000 clones; 70% to 90% were seen once. The V and J genes are TRBV19 and TRBJ2-4; TRBD1 matches 8 bases. Sequenced material: peripheral blood, taken 28 days after the second AZD1222 dose. The sequence derives from an adult who received the AZD1222 COVID-19 vaccine. The chain's CDR3 is CASSPRQGSNKNIQYF. The CDR3 DNA reads TGTGCCAGTAGTCCAAGACAGGGGTCGAACAAAAACATTCAGTACTTC.